This T cell receptor (beta chain) was identified during a study of molecular identifiers for immune sequencing clone quantification. TCRdb reanalysed the PCR reads using MiXCR and keeps one entry per CDR3 protein. The sample gives about 640,000 distinct CDR3 sequences, about 20% of which show up once; roughly 0.85% is in the top ten. Germline loops: CDR1 MNHEY, CDR2 SVGEGT. The germline V and J ends were trimmed by 1 base and 4 bases, with 12 bases remaining between them. This CDR3 region has 15 residues. This clonotype occurred many times. The sample was naive CD8+ T cells from blood, with Jurkat cell RNA spiked in. Subset noted: FACS-sorted CD8+CD4-CCR7+CD45RA+ naive T cells. The chain combines TRBV6-2 or TRBV6-3 with TRBJ2-3; no reliable D call. The receptor was isolated from a human donor in good health. Some libraries in this study had Jurkat cell RNA spiked in. The chain's CDR3 is CASSYWSPGADTQYF. CDR3 sequence (DNA): TGTGCCAGCAGTTACTGGAGCCCTGGGGCAGATACGCAGTATTTT.